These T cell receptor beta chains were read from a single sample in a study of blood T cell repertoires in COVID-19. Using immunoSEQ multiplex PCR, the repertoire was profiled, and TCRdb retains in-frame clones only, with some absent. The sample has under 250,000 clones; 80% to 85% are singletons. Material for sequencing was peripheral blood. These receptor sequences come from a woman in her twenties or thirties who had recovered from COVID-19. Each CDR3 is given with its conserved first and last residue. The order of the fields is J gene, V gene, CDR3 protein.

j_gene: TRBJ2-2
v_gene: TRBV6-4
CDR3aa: CASSASTESANTGELFF

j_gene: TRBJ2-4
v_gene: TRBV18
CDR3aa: CASSPLTGDHIQYF

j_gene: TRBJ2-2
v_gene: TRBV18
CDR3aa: CASSPGDTGGELFF

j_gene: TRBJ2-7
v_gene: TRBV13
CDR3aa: CASSVGGSSYEQYF

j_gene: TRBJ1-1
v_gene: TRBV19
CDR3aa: CASSGVPGYTEAFF

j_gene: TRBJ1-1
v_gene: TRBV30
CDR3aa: CAWTQGSYTEAFF

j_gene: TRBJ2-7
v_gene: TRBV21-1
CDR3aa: CASSTPGQGAGEQYF

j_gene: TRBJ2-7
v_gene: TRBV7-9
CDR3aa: CASSLGGVAYEQYF

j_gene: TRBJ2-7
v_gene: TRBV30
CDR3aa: CAAGPSYEQYF

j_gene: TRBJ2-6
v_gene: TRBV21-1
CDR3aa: CASSEQGPSSGANVLTF

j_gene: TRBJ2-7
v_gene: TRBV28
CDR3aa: CASSLPGAYEQYF

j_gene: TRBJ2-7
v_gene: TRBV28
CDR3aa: CASSIAGGQYEQYF

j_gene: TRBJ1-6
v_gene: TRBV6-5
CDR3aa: CATQTGGDWEPLHF

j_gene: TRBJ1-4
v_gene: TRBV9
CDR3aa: CASSPRQGSGEKLFF

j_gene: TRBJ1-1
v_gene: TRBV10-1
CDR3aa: CASSDLPDRGRNTEAFF

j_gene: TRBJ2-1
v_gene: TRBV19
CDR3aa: CASSTMGLSNEQFF

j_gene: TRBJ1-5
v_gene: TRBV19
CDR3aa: CASRPGSNQPQHF

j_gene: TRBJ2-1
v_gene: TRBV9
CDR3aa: CASSVVDRATQFF

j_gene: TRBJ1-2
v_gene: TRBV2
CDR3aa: CASSWTGGSKYGYTF

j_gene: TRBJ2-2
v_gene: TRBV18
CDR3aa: CASSPGGSNTGELFF

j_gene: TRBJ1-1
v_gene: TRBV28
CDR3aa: CASRTHGQENTEAFF

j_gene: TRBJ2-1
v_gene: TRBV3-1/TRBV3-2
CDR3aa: CASSRRVAGSYNEQFF

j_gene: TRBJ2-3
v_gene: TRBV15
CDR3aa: CATSRLGTGVSTDTQYF

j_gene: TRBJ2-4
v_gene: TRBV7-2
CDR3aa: CASSLAPQAKNIQYF

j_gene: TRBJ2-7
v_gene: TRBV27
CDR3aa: CASSLRGFETYEQYF

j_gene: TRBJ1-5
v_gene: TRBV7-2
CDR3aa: CASSLAEGFGQPQHF

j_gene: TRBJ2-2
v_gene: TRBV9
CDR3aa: CASSVTGSYTGELFF

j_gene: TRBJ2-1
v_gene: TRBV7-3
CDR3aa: CASSPSGLRNEQFF

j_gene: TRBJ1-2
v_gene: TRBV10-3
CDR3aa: CAISEQARGYTF

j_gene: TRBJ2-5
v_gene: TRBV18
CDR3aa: CASSPAGSLAETQYF

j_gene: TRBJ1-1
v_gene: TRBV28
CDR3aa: CASTINPGGTGVTEAFF

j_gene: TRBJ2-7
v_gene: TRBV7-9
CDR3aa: CASSLQAEAYEQYF

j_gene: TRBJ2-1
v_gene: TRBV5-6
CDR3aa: CASSFGQLSYNEQFF